A single sample is the source of the 23 T cell receptor beta chains below, sequenced in a study of human T cells and chemical hapten exposure. MiXCR, run by TCRdb on the RACE reads, gives a single entry per CDR3 protein. The table lists about 360,000 distinct CDR3 sequences, 5.5% to 8% of them singletons. Time point meaning: patch test 1, 2 weeks after DPC sensitization. Treatment defined: therapeutic diphenylcyclopropenone sensitization with weekly scalp DPC. Sequenced material: whole blood, taken in connection with sensitization to the hapten diphenylcyclopropenone (DPC). The source is a woman under 30 with alopecia areata. Some clones in this sample may be carry-over from other donors' samples.

This clonotype showed up just a few times. The chain uses TRBV6-2 or TRBV6-3 and TRBJ1-1, with D hard to call. The germline V gene encodes CDR1 MNHEY and CDR2 SVGEGT. CDR3 size: 15 residues. V gave up 3 bases and J gave up 0 bases, with 11 bases separating them. CDR3 coding DNA: TGTGCCAGCAGTTATGGGAAAAGAATGAACACTGAAGCTTTCTTT. This sequence encodes CASSYGKRMNTEAFF.

The gene calls are TRBV12-3 or TRBV12-4 and TRBJ2-1, with TRBD2 matching over 13 bases. The CDR3 length is 15 residues. The trim removed 5 bases at V and 7 bases at J, leaving 5 bases unmatched. The CDR3 is CASSPTSGGRNEQFF. The CDR3 nucleotides are TGTGCCAGCAGTCCGACTAGCGGGGGGCGGAATGAGCAGTTCTTC.

This clonotype was observed many times. CDR3: CASSPPGAGTDTQYF. The CDR3 nucleotides read TGTGCCAGCAGCCCCCCGGGGGCCGGCACAGATACGCAGTATTTT. The genes are TRBV11-1 and TRBJ2-3, with D perhaps being TRBD1 or TRBD2 (6 bases each). Germline CDR1 reads SGHAT; CDR2 reads FQDESV (reference sequence). Between the trimmed V and J ends, which lost 5 bases and 1 base, there was a span of 13 bases. The CDR3 has 15 residues.

This clonotype has just a few counts. The V call is TRBV20-1, the J call TRBJ1-5, with D maybe TRBD1 (5 bases). The CDR3 has 14 residues. The germline gives CDR1 DFQATT, CDR2 SNEGSKA (reference sequence). The V end was cut by 5 bases, the J end by 3 bases, with 14 bases between. CDR3 amino acids: CSALRDGNNQPQHF. CDR3 DNA sequence: TGCAGTGCTCTCCGGGACGGCAACAATCAGCCCCAGCATTTT.

This chain uses TRBV7-9 with TRBJ1-1; 7 bases match TRBD1. This CDR3 has 11 amino acids. V shed 1 base, J shed 11 bases, and the junction held 1 base outside the gene matches. Germline CDR1 is SEHNR and CDR2 is FQNEAQ (reference sequence). The CDR3 coding sequence is TGTGCCAGCAGCTTAGAACAGGGGGCTTTCTTT. Amino acid sequence: CASSLEQGAFF.

This clonotype was found a few times. The CDR3 reads CASSAGTPWDEQFF. CDR3 nucleotides: TGTGCCAGTAGTGCAGGGACACCATGGGATGAGCAGTTCTTC. The chain recombines TRBV6-6 with TRBJ2-1, with a tentative D call TRBD1 (6 bases). Germline CDR1 is MNHNY and CDR2 is SVGAGI (reference sequence). V shed 9 bases and J shed 8 bases, with 20 bases lying between them. This CDR3 spans 14 amino acids.

This clonotype was observed at least ten times. J is TRBJ1-6 and V is TRBV10-3, with 9 bases fitting TRBD1. V shed 4 bases and J 7 bases; nucleotides not matched to a gene: 2. The CDR3 is 14 residues long. CDR1 and CDR2 from the germline V gene are ENHRY and SYGVKD. The CDR3 DNA sequence: TGTGCCATCAGTGGGGACAGGGCGAATTCACCCCTCCACTTT. This translates into CAISGDRANSPLHF.

In its sample, this clonotype was seen many times. The chain couples TRBV7-6 to TRBJ2-1, with TRBD2 as a possible D gene (6 bases). V was shortened by 5 bases and J by 5 bases, with 16 bases between the two germline ends. The CDR3 is 15 residues long. The germline V gene encodes CDR1 SGHVS and CDR2 FNYEAQ. The CDR3 nucleotides are TGTGCCAGCAGCGGAAGTTCTAGCGACGACAATGAGCAGTTCTTC. It specifies CASSGSSSDDNEQFF.

This clonotype was found a few times. The rearrangement joins TRBV6-6 to TRBJ1-2; no definite D call. Germline CDR1 MNHNY, CDR2 SVGAGI (reference sequence). The CDR3 has 13 amino acids. The ends were cut back, 9 bases at V and 3 bases at J, with 14 bases in the middle. The CDR3 sequence: CASSTGSYYGYTF. The DNA for the CDR3 is TGTGCCAGTAGCACCGGGTCCTACTATGGCTACACCTTC.

The V gene is TRBV7-9, the J gene TRBJ1-5; D call uncertain. Per the germline V gene, CDR1 is SEHNR and CDR2 is FQNEAQ (reference sequence). The CDR3 is 10 amino acids. CDR3 nucleotide sequence: TGTGGATTGGGTTATCAGCCCCAGCATTTT. Protein sequence: CGLGYQPQHF.

This clonotype was seen a few times. This chain links TRBV7-2 with TRBJ2-7, with a tentative D call TRBD2 (5 bases). Trimming left V 5 bases short and J 2 bases short, with 16 bases between. The CDR3 contains 15 residues. In germline, CDR1 is SGHTA, CDR2 FQGNSA. As DNA, the CDR3 is TGTGCCAGCAGCAAGAGAGCCGGGGATACCTACGAGCAGTACTTC. It specifies CASSKRAGDTYEQYF.

This clonotype was counted at least ten times. The chain is built from TRBV11-1 and TRBJ2-2; 7 bases line up with TRBD1. Germline CDR1 SGHAT, CDR2 FQDESV (reference sequence). The V segment lost 5 bases and the J segment 3 bases; nucleotides outside the gene matches: 3. CDR3 size: 14 residues. The CDR3 sequence: CASSPGQYTGELFF. The CDR3 DNA reads TGTGCCAGCAGCCCGGGACAGTACACCGGGGAGCTGTTTTTT.

This clonotype was found a few times. This sequence joins TRBV5-4 and TRBJ2-3, with 12 positions matching TRBD2. The CDR3 totals 16 residues. V was clipped by 3 bases and J by 5 bases; unmatched bases: 7. Germline CDR1 is SGHNT and CDR2 is YYREEE (reference sequence). The CDR3 here is CASSSGLAGRRDTQYF. Written as DNA, the CDR3 is TGTGCCAGCAGCTCCGGACTAGCGGGGAGGAGAGATACGCAGTATTTT.

This clonotype was picked up many times. The chain carries TRBV6-2 or TRBV6-3 and TRBJ1-1; unclear D gene. The length of the CDR3 is 14 residues. Trimming pared 2 bases from V and 4 bases from J, leaving 11 bases between. Germline V CDR1 and CDR2: MNHEY, SVGEGT. This CDR3 is CASSYGVGGTEAFF. In DNA, the CDR3 is TGTGCCAGCAGTTACGGGGTCGGTGGCACTGAAGCTTTCTTT.

This clonotype was picked up a small number of times. V is TRBV6-5 and J is TRBJ1-2; 10 bases are shared with TRBD1. The CDR3 is 15 residues long. CDR1 is MNHEY, CDR2 SVGAGI, per germline. With 6 bases clipped from V and 4 bases from J, the junction kept 8 bases outside the gene matches. The CDR3 is CASSIGTGALYGYTF. The CDR3 DNA reads TGTGCCAGCAGCATCGGGACAGGGGCCCTCTATGGCTACACCTTC.

The chain employs TRBV6-2 or TRBV6-3 and TRBJ1-5; 8 positions agree with TRBD1. The CDR3 spans 15 residues. J lost 7 bases, V lost 5 bases, and 10 bases had no gene match. The germline gives CDR1 MNHEY, CDR2 SVGEGT. DNA for the CDR3: TGTGCCAGCAGTACCGAGACAGGGGCAAAACAGCCCCAGCATTTT. Its translation is CASSTETGAKQPQHF.

This rearrangement joins TRBV12-5 to TRBJ2-1, with 8 bases aligning to TRBD1. Germline V CDR1 and CDR2: LGHNT, FRNRAP. The CDR3 is 17 amino acids. V gave up 0 bases and J gave up 5 bases; unmatched junction bases: 9. For the CDR3, the DNA is TGTGCTAGTGGTTTGGTTTCCAGGGGGCAGGGGGACAATGAGCAGTTCTTC. Protein sequence: CASGLVSRGQGDNEQFF. The variable domain in full, with the rest retrieved from reference TRBV12-5 and TRBJ2-1, is DARVTQTPRHKVTEMGQEVTMRCQPILGHNTVFWYRQTMMQGLELLAYFRNRAPLDDSGMPKDRFSAEMPDATLATLKIQPSEPRDSAVYFCASGLVSRGQGDNEQFFGPGTRLTVL.

In this sample, this clonotype turned up many times. The gene calls are TRBV12-3 or TRBV12-4 and TRBJ1-5, with a tentative D call TRBD1 (6 bases). This CDR3 is 12 amino acids long. Trimming stripped 2 bases from V and 9 bases from J, with 8 bases between. The DNA for the CDR3 is TGTGCCAGCAGTTTATCAGGGGTGCCCCAGCATTTT. This codes for CASSLSGVPQHF.

This clonotype was seen ten or more times. V gene TRBV12-3 or TRBV12-4 combines with J gene TRBJ1-4; perhaps TRBD1 as D (6 bases). The ends were cut back, 6 bases at V and 8 bases at J, with 13 bases in the middle. This CDR3 is built from 13 residues. In nucleotides, the CDR3 is TGTGCCAGCAGGAGACAGGTCCAAGAAAAACTGTTTTTT. It translates to CASRRQVQEKLFF.

There are a few counts of this clonotype. This CDR3 is CASSQWVGEKLFF. CDR3 nucleotide sequence: TGCGCCAGCAGCCAGTGGGTGGGTGAAAAACTGTTTTTT. The V and J genes are TRBV4-3 and TRBJ1-4; D remains unclear. Per germline, CDR1 LGHNA and CDR2 YSLEER. The CDR3 length is 13 residues. V was clipped by 3 bases and J by 7 bases, with 9 bases between them.

This clonotype has ten or more counts. The chain uses TRBV12-3 or TRBV12-4 and TRBJ2-3, with no clear D. The CDR3 is made up of 12 amino acids. The V gene lost 3 bases and the J gene lost 2 bases, with 3 bases spanning the gap. The CDR3 region is CASSFNTDTQYF. The DNA of the CDR3 is TGTGCCAGCAGTTTCAACACAGATACGCAGTATTTT.

The rearrangement uses TRBV10-3 and TRBJ1-1, with D hard to call. Between the trimmed V and J ends, which lost 2 bases and 8 bases, there was a span of 9 bases. The CDR3 spans 12 residues. Germline CDR1 is ENHRY and CDR2 is SYGVKD. The CDR3 loop reads CAISEADKEAFF. In nucleotides, the CDR3 is TGTGCCATCAGTGAGGCAGATAAAGAAGCTTTCTTT.

This clonotype has a count of ten or more. The chain employs TRBV29-1 and TRBJ2-1; 11 nucleotides match TRBD2. Germline V gene data show CDR1 as SQVTM and CDR2 as ANQGSEA. V shed 7 bases and J 9 bases; nucleotides not matched to a gene: 5. The CDR3 is 12 amino acids. The CDR3 loop is CSGVAGGPEQFF. In DNA, the CDR3 is TGCAGCGGCGTAGCGGGGGGGCCTGAGCAGTTCTTC.